This T cell receptor (beta chain) was profiled in a study of circulating and synovial CD4+ cells in juvenile arthritis. The V gene's germline CDR1 is SQVTM and CDR2 ANQGSEA. The V and J ends lost 7 bases and 0 bases respectively, with 18 bases between them. This CDR3 is built from 15 residues. This table comes from immunoSEQ multiplex PCR, and its TCRdb copy is limited to in-frame clones, with some not included. The sample lists tens of thousands of clones; 93% were seen once. Sequenced samples came from active juvenile idiopathic arthritis patients. Sequences were obtained from CD4+ T cells from blood. The source of this sequence is a human donor with juvenile idiopathic arthritis. This chain links TRBV29-1 with TRBJ1-2, with a weak D call TRBD1 (6 bases). CDR3 DNA sequence: TGCAGCGCTCGGGTCCCCGGACAGACTAACTATGGCTACACCTTC. This encodes CSARVPGQTNYGYTF.